One T cell receptor (beta chain) is described in this entry. What it binds is unknown. The CDR3 is 17 residues long. Germline CDR1 is SEHNR and CDR2 is FQNEAQ (reference sequence). J gave up 4 bases and V 1 base, and 11 bases lay outside the gene matches. Unique molecular identifiers featured in how the TCRbeta library was prepared. Each CDR3 protein is one row after TCRdb ran MiXCR on the PCR reads. Of 77,000 or so distinct CDR3 sequences listed, 15% to 20% were seen once; the top ten hold roughly half. This entry comes from a study of T-cell reconstitution after alpha-beta-depleted transplantation in children. Findings and caveats of the study: The origin of alpha-beta T cells about two months after transplant was reportedly several hundred expanded graft clones. The authors attributed T-cell counts and diversity one year after transplant mostly to newly produced T cells.

Source: PBMCs, mostly from graft donor cells, taken 360 days after TCRalphabeta/CD19-depleted stem cell transplant. This receptor was identified in a male patient aged 2-10 years who had a stem cell transplant for acute lymphoblastic leukemia, so the T cells may come from the graft donor. V is TRBV7-9 and J is TRBJ2-5; the match to TRBD1 covers 8 bases. Here the CDR3 reads CASSLGTGSPIGETQYF. In DNA, the CDR3 is TGTGCCAGCAGCTTAGGGACAGGGTCCCCAATAGGAGAGACCCAGTACTTC. The full variable domain, with the rest looked up from reference TRBV7-9 and TRBJ2-5, is DTGVSQNPRHKITKRGQNVTFRCDPISEHNRLYWYRQTLGQGPEFLTYFQNEAQLEKSRLLSDRFSAERPKGSFSTLEIQRTEQGDSAMYLCASSLGTGSPIGETQYFGPGTRLLVL.